The 31 T cell receptor beta chains reported below all come from one sample, sequenced in a study of blood T cell repertoires in COVID-19. TCRdb's copy holds only in-frame clones and misses some; the assay was immunoSEQ multiplex PCR. The table includes about 200,000 clones, more than 75% detected once. Sequencing was performed on peripheral blood. These TCRs come from a woman in her thirties or forties with COVID-19, enrolled during active disease.

This chain joins TRBV23-1 and TRBJ1-6, with a possible D match to TRBD1 (6 bases). TRBV23-1 is reported as an ORF; its role is uncertain. The CDR3 is 15 amino acids. V lost 4 bases to trimming and J lost 10 bases, with 17 bases between them. This CDR3 is CASSRRGGRGSPLHF. In nucleotides, the CDR3 is TGCGCCAGCAGTCGAAGGGGGGGTCGAGGCTCACCCCTCCACTTT.

The chain recombines TRBV3-1 (or the pseudogene TRBV3-2) with TRBJ1-3, with a weak D call TRBD1 (5 bases). The germline V gene encodes CDR1 LGHDT and CDR2 YNNKEL (reference sequence). CDR3 size: 14 residues. The V and J ends lost 4 bases and 2 bases respectively, with 9 bases between them. The CDR3 sequence: CASSPRGAGNTIYF. CDR3 sequence (DNA): TGTGCCAGCAGCCCTCGGGGGGCTGGAAACACCATATATTTT.

The count of this clone is one. V is TRBV14 and J is TRBJ1-1; a weak D match, TRBD1 (5 bases). The V end lost 0 bases, the J end lost 3 bases, and 11 bases lay between the germline ends. CDR3 length equals 15 residues. CDR1 is SGHDN, CDR2 FVKESK, per germline. In DNA, the CDR3 is TGTGCCAGCAGCCAAGATCTTTTAGGGGACACTGAAGCTTTCTTT. Residues: CASSQDLLGDTEAFF.

This clone occurred many times. The chain links TRBV7-3 to TRBJ1-2; D is uncertain. The V end was cut by 8 bases, the J end by 4 bases, with 17 bases between. The germline V gene has CDR1 SGHTA and CDR2 FQGTGA. The CDR3 has 14 amino acids. The CDR3, as DNA: TGTGCCAGCGAGGGAGGGTTGAGGCCCTATGGCTACACCTTC. It is translated as CASEGGLRPYGYTF. The whole variable domain, remainder taken from reference TRBV7-3 and TRBJ1-2, is GAGVSQTPSNKVTEKGKYVELRCDPISGHTALYWYRQSLGQGPEFLIYFQGTGAADDSGLPNDRFFAVRPEGSVSTLKIQRTERGDSAVYLCASEGGLRPYGYTFGSGTRLTVV.

This chain links TRBV19 with TRBJ2-1, with 12 nucleotides matching TRBD2. Germline loops: CDR1 LNHDA, CDR2 SQIVND (reference sequence). The CDR3 sequence is 12 residues long. Trimming at V came to 5 bases and at J to 15 bases, leaving 5 bases not matched to a gene. The CDR3 loop is CASSPSSGRVFF. The CDR3 DNA is TGTGCCAGTAGTCCCTCTAGCGGGAGGGTGTTCTTC.

This clone has only a few counts. In nucleotides, the CDR3 is TGTGCCAGCAGCTGGTTAAAGGGGGGGAGCTCCTATAATTCACCCCTCCACTTT. It specifies CASSWLKGGSSYNSPLHF. The chain is built from TRBV7-9 and TRBJ1-6, with D perhaps matching TRBD1 (6 bases). This CDR3 contains 18 residues. CDR1 is SEHNR, CDR2 FQNEAQ, per germline (reference sequence). V lost 4 bases, J lost 0 bases, and 16 bases lay in between. Based on the CDR3 plus reference TRBV7-9 and TRBJ1-6, the full variable domain is DTGVSQNPRHKITKRGQNVTFRCDPISEHNRLYWYRQTLGQGPEFLTYFQNEAQLEKSRLLSDRFSAERPKGSFSTLEIQRTEQGDSAMYLCASSWLKGGSSYNSPLHFGNGTRLTVT.

The chain joins TRBV20-1 to TRBJ1-1; the D gene is possibly TRBD1 (5 bases). Trimming stripped 4 bases from V and 4 bases from J, with 7 bases between. The V gene's germline CDR1 is DFQATT and CDR2 SNEGSKA (reference sequence). The CDR3 covers 11 residues. DNA of the CDR3: TGCAGTGCTACAGGGCCCACTGAAGCTTTCTTT. Translation gives CSATGPTEAFF.

As concerns this clone: This may come from a read error, since a much larger clone is one base off. The J gene is TRBJ1-5, the V gene TRBV18; 10 bases line up with TRBD1. The CDR3 runs to 15 residues. The V and J ends lost 1 base and 4 bases, in that order; junction bases with no gene match: 1. CDR1 and CDR2 from the germline V gene are KGHSH and LQKENI. The CDR3 sequence: CASSPRGQGNQPQHF. The CDR3 DNA reads TGTGCCAGCTCACCACGGGGACAGGGGAATCAGCCCCAGCATTTT.

The chain joins TRBV5-4 to TRBJ1-2; 8 bases are a match to TRBD1. Germline lookup yields CDR1 SGHNT and CDR2 YYREEE (reference sequence). CDR3 size: 14 residues. V trimming: 5 bases; J trimming: 6 bases; junction bases outside the gene matches: 9. The CDR3 nucleotides read TGTGCCAGCAGACGAACAGGGGGAGGGGATGGCTACACCTTC. Encoded protein: CASRRTGGGDGYTF.

The chain links TRBV18 to TRBJ1-2; maybe TRBD1 (5 bases). Germline-derived CDR1 and CDR2 are KGHSH and LQKENI. The CDR3 is 12 amino acids. The germline V and J ends were trimmed by 6 bases and 9 bases, with 14 bases remaining between them. The CDR3 reads CASSRESGSYTF. The CDR3 nucleotides read TGTGCCAGCTCTCGCGAATCAGGGAGCTACACCTTC.

This clone was counted a single time. The chain has TRBV5-1 and TRBJ2-1; 8 positions match TRBD2. Germline values: CDR1 SGHRS, CDR2 YFSETQ. This CDR3 contains 14 residues. V lost 4 bases to trimming and J lost 4 bases; unmatched junction nucleotides: 4. The CDR3 loop is CASSRSGGYNEQFF. The CDR3 DNA reads as TGCGCCAGCAGCCGCAGCGGGGGATACAATGAGCAGTTCTTC.

The rearrangement joins TRBV5-4 to TRBJ1-2; 8 bases are a match to TRBD1. Germline-derived CDR1 and CDR2 are SGHNT and YYREEE (reference sequence). V lost 5 bases, J lost 7 bases, and 13 bases stayed unmatched. This CDR3 spans 15 amino acids. The CDR3 nucleotides are TGTGCCAGCAGATTTAATGACAGGGGAATGGGTGGCTACACCTTC. This codes for CASRFNDRGMGGYTF.

This chain links TRBV18 with TRBJ1-6, with D possibly TRBD1 on 5 matching bases. The CDR3 runs to 14 residues. Trimming pared 3 bases from V and 7 bases from J, leaving 10 bases between. Germline CDR1 KGHSH, CDR2 LQKENI. CDR3 sequence reads: CASSPGGGNSPLHF. The CDR3 DNA sequence: TGTGCCAGCTCACCGGGGGGAGGCAATTCACCCCTCCACTTT.

V is TRBV13 and J is TRBJ1-1; 7 bases align to TRBD1. Germline V gives CDR1 PRHDT, CDR2 FYEKMQ (reference sequence). V was pared by 5 bases and J by 0 bases, with 6 bases of the junction left unmatched. The CDR3 runs to 15 residues. CDR3 nucleotide sequence: TGTGCCAGCAGCGATACCCAGGGGGTGAACACTGAAGCTTTCTTT. Translation: CASSDTQGVNTEAFF.

The J gene is TRBJ1-5, the V gene TRBV2; D might be TRBD1 (6 bases). Germline CDR1 and CDR2: SNHLY and FYNNEI. The length of the CDR3 is 15 residues. Trimming stripped 6 bases from V and 4 bases from J, with 16 bases between. CDR3 protein: CASSPDRANNQPQHF. The CDR3, as DNA: TGTGCCAGCAGCCCGGACAGAGCGAATAATCAGCCCCAGCATTTT.

The rearrangement links TRBV10-2 to TRBJ1-1, with 9 bases that match TRBD1. V was clipped by 6 bases and J by 5 bases; unmatched bases: 13. Germline V gene lookup returns CDR1 WSHSY and CDR2 SAAADI. This CDR3 has 16 residues. The CDR3 loop reads CASRAGQGKSGTEAFF. The CDR3 bases are TGCGCCAGCAGAGCGGGACAGGGAAAAAGTGGAACTGAAGCTTTCTTT.

The chain links TRBV6-6 to TRBJ2-1; maybe TRBD2 (5 bases). The V gene lost 9 bases and the J gene lost 7 bases, with 25 bases spanning the gap. The CDR3 runs to 16 residues. The germline CDR1 and CDR2 sequences are MNHNY and SVGAGI (reference sequence). The CDR3 is CASRPADGVLGNEQFF. The CDR3 nucleotides read TGTGCCAGTCGACCCGCAGACGGGGTACTCGGGAATGAGCAGTTCTTC.

This rearrangement joins TRBV13 to TRBJ2-3; the match to TRBD2 covers 11 bases. Germline V CDR1 and CDR2: PRHDT, FYEKMQ (reference sequence). This CDR3 has 15 residues. V dropped 7 bases and J dropped 4; count of bases not matched to a gene: 7. The CDR3 loop reads CASTTSGSRADTQYF. The CDR3 DNA is TGTGCCAGCACTACTAGCGGGAGTAGGGCAGATACGCAGTATTTT.

Ten or more counts support this clone. This sequence joins TRBV7-3 and TRBJ1-3, with unresolved D. Trimming shortened V by 9 bases and J by 2 bases, and 14 bases separated the two germline ends. Germline loops: CDR1 SGHTA, CDR2 FQGTGA. The CDR3 has 14 amino acids. The CDR3 DNA reads TGTGCCAGTTCCCAGGCGGGCCCTGGAAACACCATATATTTT. Its translation: CASSQAGPGNTIYF.

This chain connects TRBV10-2 to TRBJ1-1; 7 bases are a match to TRBD1. V dropped 3 bases and J dropped 1; count of bases not matched to a gene: 8. CDR3 length: 16 amino acids. The germline CDR1 and CDR2 sequences are WSHSY and SAAADI. CDR3 protein: CASSDRLTGTNTEAFF. CDR3 in DNA: TGCGCCAGCAGTGATAGGTTGACAGGGACGAACACTGAAGCTTTCTTT.

The rearrangement joins TRBV6-5 to TRBJ1-6; 8 bases map to TRBD1. Germline-derived CDR1 and CDR2 are MNHEY and SVGAGI. The CDR3 loop spans 14 amino acids. Unmatched junction bases numbered 9, after V lost 4 bases and J lost 13 bases. In nucleotides, the CDR3 is TGTGCCAGCAGTTTTGGACAGGGTGAGCTTCCCCTCCACTTT. As protein: CASSFGQGELPLHF.

The chain recombines TRBV23-1 with TRBJ2-1, with 7 bases that match TRBD2. TRBV23-1 is treated as an ORF (open reading frame) with a function not yet certain. V shed 4 bases and J 5 bases; nucleotides not matched to a gene: 11. The length of the CDR3 is 16 residues. CDR3 nucleotide sequence: TGCGCCAGCAGTCTTTGCGGGAGAGATCTCCACAATGAGCAGTTCTTC. Protein product: CASSLCGRDLHNEQFF.

This chain joins TRBV6-1 and TRBJ2-7; the D gene is possibly TRBD1 (5 bases). Germline values: CDR1 MNHNS, CDR2 SASEGT. The CDR3 has 14 residues. V lost 2 bases and J lost 5, with 13 bases in between. The chain's CDR3 is CASSELILGDEQYF. In DNA form, the CDR3 reads TGTGCCAGCAGTGAATTGATCCTAGGGGACGAGCAGTACTTC.

CDR3 DNA: TGTGCCAGCAGCCCATCAGGGGGGAACACTGAAGCTTTCTTT. This encodes CASSPSGGNTEAFF. This rearrangement joins TRBV7-2 to TRBJ1-1; 7 bases are a match to TRBD1. The CDR3 totals 14 residues. Germline values: CDR1 SGHTA, CDR2 FQGNSA. Trimming removed 5 bases from V and 1 base from J; junction bases left unmatched: 4.

The V gene is TRBV7-9, the J gene TRBJ2-7; D gene ambiguous. Looked up from germline, CDR1 is SEHNR and CDR2 is FQNEAQ (reference sequence). This CDR3 spans 17 amino acids. V lost 5 bases and J lost 3, with 23 bases in between. DNA for the CDR3: TGTGCCAGCAGCCCCACAATCCCTAGGCCCCCCCGCTACGAGCAGTACTTC. Translating gives CASSPTIPRPPRYEQYF.

The V call is TRBV5-1, the J call TRBJ2-3; D gene uncertain. Germline V CDR1 and CDR2: SGHRS, YFSETQ. This CDR3 region has 14 residues. With 0 bases removed from V and 6 bases from J, the gap between germline ends came to 11 bases. The chain's CDR3 is CASSLVGSPDTQYF. The CDR3 DNA sequence: TGCGCCAGCAGCTTGGTCGGGTCCCCCGATACGCAGTATTTT.

This chain joins TRBV4-3 and TRBJ2-7; 7 nucleotides match TRBD2. The junction had 10 bases not matched to a gene; V was cut back by 5 bases and J by 6 bases. Germline assignment: CDR1 LGHNA and CDR2 YSLEER. The CDR3 is 14 residues long. The DNA for the CDR3 is TGCGCCAGCAGCGGTTTGGGAGGGTCCGGCGAGCAGTACTTC. The encoded protein is CASSGLGGSGEQYF.

This chain connects TRBV27 to TRBJ1-5; D gene unclear. The germline CDR1 and CDR2 sequences are MNHEY and SMNVEV (reference sequence). Trimming took off 4 bases at V and 3 bases at J, with 10 bases between the two ends. The CDR3 runs to 14 residues. The DNA for the CDR3 is TGTGCCAGCAGTTATACACCTTTCAATCAGCCCCAGCATTTT. It encodes CASSYTPFNQPQHF.

This chain connects TRBV7-2 to TRBJ2-3; 7 bases match TRBD2. The CDR3 has 16 residues. With V trimmed by 0 bases and J by 2 bases, 5 bases remained unmatched. CDR1 is SGHTA and CDR2 is FQGNSA in the germline V gene. The DNA for the CDR3 is TGTGCCAGCAGCTTAGCTGGGCGGGGGAACACAGATACGCAGTATTTT. Protein: CASSLAGRGNTDTQYF.

This clone came up once. The rearrangement joins TRBV11-2 to TRBJ2-3, with 8 nucleotides matching TRBD2. The germline V gene encodes CDR1 SGHAT and CDR2 FQNNGV. The J segment lost 5 bases and the V segment lost 1 base, leaving 8 bases of the junction unmatched. CDR3 length equals 16 residues. CDR3 residues: CASSLVFGGAGDTQYF. The CDR3, as DNA: TGTGCCAGCAGCTTAGTTTTCGGGGGGGCCGGAGATACGCAGTATTTT.

In this sample, this clone turned up once. The chain carries TRBV7-3 and TRBJ2-5, with TRBD2 matching over 9 bases. The J segment lost 4 bases and the V segment lost 3 bases, leaving 6 bases of the junction unmatched. Per the germline V gene, CDR1 is SGHTA and CDR2 is FQGTGA. This CDR3 spans 15 amino acids. This chain's CDR3 is CASSFLAGAGETQYF. CDR3 bases: TGTGCCAGCAGCTTCTTAGCGGGGGCGGGAGAGACCCAGTACTTC.